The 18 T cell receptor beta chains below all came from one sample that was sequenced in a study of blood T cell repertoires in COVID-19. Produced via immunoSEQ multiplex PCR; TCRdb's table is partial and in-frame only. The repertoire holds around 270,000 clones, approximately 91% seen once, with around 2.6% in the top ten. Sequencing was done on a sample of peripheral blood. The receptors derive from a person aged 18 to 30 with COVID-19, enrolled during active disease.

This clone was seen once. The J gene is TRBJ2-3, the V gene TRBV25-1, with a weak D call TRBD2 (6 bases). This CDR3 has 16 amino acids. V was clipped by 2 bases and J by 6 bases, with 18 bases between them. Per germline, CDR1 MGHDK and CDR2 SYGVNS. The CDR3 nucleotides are TGTGCCAGCAGTGAAGAGAAGCGCCGGGAGACCGATACGCAGTATTTT. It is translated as CASSEEKRRETDTQYF.

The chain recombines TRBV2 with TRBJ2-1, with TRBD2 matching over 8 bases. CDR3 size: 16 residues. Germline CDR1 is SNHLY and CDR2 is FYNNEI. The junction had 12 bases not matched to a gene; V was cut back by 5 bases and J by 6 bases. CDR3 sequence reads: CASSRTAGVPANEQFF. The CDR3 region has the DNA TGTGCCAGCAGTAGAACAGCGGGAGTCCCCGCCAATGAGCAGTTCTTC.

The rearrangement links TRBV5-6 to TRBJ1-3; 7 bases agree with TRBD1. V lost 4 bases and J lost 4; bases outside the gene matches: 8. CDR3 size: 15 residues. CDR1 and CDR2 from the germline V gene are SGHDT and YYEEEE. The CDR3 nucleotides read TGTGCCAGCAGCCCCGGGACAGTCTCGGGAAACACCATATATTTT. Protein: CASSPGTVSGNTIYF.

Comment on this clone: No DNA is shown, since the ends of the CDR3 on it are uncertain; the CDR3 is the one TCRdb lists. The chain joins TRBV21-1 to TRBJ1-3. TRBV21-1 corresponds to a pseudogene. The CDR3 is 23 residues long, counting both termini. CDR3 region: CASSKGPFWKHHIFWRWGNTIYF.

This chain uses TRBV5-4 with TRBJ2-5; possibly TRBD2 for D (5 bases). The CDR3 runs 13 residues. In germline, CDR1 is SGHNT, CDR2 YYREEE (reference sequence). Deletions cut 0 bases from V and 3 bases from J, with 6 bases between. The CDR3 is CASSLGGKETQYF. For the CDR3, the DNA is TGTGCCAGCAGCTTGGGAGGGAAAGAGACCCAGTACTTC.

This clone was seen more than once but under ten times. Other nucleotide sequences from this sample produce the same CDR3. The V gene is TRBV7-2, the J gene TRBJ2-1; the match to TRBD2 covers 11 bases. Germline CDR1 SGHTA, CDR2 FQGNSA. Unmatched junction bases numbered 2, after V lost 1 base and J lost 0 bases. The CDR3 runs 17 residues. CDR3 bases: TGTGCCAGCAGCTTAGGCACTAGCGGGAGCTCCTACAATGAGCAGTTCTTC. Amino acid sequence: CASSLGTSGSSYNEQFF.

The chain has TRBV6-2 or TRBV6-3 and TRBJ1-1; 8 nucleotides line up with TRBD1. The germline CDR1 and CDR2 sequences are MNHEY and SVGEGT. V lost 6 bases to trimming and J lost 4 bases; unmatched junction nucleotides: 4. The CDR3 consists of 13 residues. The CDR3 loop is CASSRTGSTEAFF. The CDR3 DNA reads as TGTGCCAGCAGCCGGACAGGGAGCACTGAAGCTTTCTTT.

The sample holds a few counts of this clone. Written as DNA, the CDR3 is TGTGCCAGCAGTTACTCGATGATCGGGGATTATGGCTACACCTTC. This sequence encodes CASSYSMIGDYGYTF. The chain is built from TRBV6-5 and TRBJ1-2; D not certain. The CDR3 spans 15 residues. V was shortened by 0 bases and J by 5 bases, with 13 bases between the two germline ends. Germline V gene sequence: CDR1 MNHEY, CDR2 SVGAGI.

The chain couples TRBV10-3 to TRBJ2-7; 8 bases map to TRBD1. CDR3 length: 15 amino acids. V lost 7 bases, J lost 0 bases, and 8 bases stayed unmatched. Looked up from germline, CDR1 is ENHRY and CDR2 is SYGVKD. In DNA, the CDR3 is TGTGCCATCATGGCAGCCGGGACAGGCTCCTACGAGCAGTACTTC. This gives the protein CAIMAAGTGSYEQYF.

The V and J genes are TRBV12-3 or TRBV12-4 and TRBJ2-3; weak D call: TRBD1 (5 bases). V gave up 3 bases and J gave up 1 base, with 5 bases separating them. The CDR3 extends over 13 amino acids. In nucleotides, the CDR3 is TGTGCCAGCAGTTTGGGGCGCACAGATACGCAGTATTTT. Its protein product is CASSLGRTDTQYF.

Written as DNA, the CDR3 is TGTGCCAGCAGTTTATCGGCGGTGTACAATGAGCAGTTCTTC. Protein: CASSLSAVYNEQFF. The rearrangement uses TRBV27 and TRBJ2-1; the D is unclear. Germline V gives CDR1 MNHEY, CDR2 SMNVEV (reference sequence). Trimming removed 0 bases at V and 4 bases at J, with 7 bases between. The CDR3 totals 14 residues.

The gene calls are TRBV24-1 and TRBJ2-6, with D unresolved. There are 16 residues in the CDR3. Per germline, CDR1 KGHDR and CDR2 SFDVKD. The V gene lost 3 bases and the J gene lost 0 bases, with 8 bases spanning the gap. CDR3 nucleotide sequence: TGTGCCACCAGTGATCCCGGTTTCTCTGGGGCCAACGTCCTGACTTTC. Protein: CATSDPGFSGANVLTF.

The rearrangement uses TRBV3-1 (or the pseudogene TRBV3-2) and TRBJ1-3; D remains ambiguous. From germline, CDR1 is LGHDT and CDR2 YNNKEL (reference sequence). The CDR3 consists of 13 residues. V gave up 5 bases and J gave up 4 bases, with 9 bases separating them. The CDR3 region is CASSASGGNTIYF. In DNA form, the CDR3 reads TGTGCCAGCAGCGCGTCGGGGGGAAACACCATATATTTT.

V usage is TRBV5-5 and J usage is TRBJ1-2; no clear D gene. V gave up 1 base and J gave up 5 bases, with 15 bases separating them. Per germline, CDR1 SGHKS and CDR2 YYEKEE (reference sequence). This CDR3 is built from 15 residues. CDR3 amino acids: CASSLRVHLEYGYTF. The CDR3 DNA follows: TGTGCCAGCAGCTTGCGCGTCCACCTGGAGTATGGCTACACCTTC.

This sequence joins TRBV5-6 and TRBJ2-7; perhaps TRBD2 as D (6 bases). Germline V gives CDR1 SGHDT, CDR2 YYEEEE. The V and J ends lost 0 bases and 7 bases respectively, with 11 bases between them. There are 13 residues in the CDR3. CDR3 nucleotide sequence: TGTGCCAGCAGCTTGGCGGGAGTGGGTGAGCAGTACTTC. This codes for CASSLAGVGEQYF.

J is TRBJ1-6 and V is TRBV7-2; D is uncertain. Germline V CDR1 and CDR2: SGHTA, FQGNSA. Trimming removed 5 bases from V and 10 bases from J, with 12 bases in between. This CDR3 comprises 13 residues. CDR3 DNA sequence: TGTGCCAGCAGCGAGGGAACCGGCTCACCCCTCCACTTT. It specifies CASSEGTGSPLHF.

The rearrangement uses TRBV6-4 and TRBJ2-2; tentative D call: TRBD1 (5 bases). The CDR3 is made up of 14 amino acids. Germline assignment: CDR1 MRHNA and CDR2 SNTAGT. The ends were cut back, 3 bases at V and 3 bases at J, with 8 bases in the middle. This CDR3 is CASSEGRDTGELFF. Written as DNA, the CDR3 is TGTGCCAGCAGTGAGGGCAGGGACACCGGGGAGCTGTTTTTT.

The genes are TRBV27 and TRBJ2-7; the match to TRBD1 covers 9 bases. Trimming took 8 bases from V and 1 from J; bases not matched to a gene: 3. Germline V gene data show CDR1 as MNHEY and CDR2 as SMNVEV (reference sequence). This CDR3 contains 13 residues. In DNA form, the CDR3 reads TGTGCCAGCCGGGACAGGGAATCCTACGAGCAGTACTTC. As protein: CASRDRESYEQYF.